This T cell receptor beta chain is drawn from a study of T cells in Graves' hyperthyroidism and ophthalmopathy. Study-level background: Peripheral blood draws took place at initial diagnosis, ahead of any treatment. The study's findings and limits: Separating ophthalmopathy from stable hyperthyroidism was achieved by a 13 V-J model.

Uncontrolled infection, other autoimmune disease, pregnancy or lactation disqualified patients from enrolment. Clinical symptoms, serum thyroxine, TRAb, thyroid ultrasound and orbital computed tomography established diagnosis. There are 15 residues in the CDR3. Trimming shortened V by 0 bases and J by 4 bases, and 10 bases separated the two germline ends. Germline CDR1 and CDR2: SEHNR and FQNEAQ (reference sequence). There were TCR beta CDR3 regions amplified from RNA transcripts. The HTBI primer set was used in a first-round RT-PCR of the TCR CDR3. TCRdb itself ran the multiplex PCR reads through MiXCR, one entry per CDR3 protein. Of approximately 300,000 distinct CDR3 sequences in the sample, about 18% were seen once. This clonotype was seen at least ten times. Its antigen is unidentified.

V is TRBV7-9 and J is TRBJ1-3; D unresolved. The receptor was isolated from a woman aged 55 to 70 with Graves' ophthalmopathy. Sample: blood. Written as DNA, the CDR3 is TGTGCCAGCAGCTTAGCCGCCTCCCGGGGAAACACCATATATTTT. This gives the protein CASSLAASRGNTIYF.